This TCR beta chain was recovered during a study of T-cell memory formation after mild COVID-19 (dated by TCRdb to about 2021). For the wider study: TCR sequence clusters from the two donors were found to be largely donor specific. T-cell clones expanding and contracting after mild COVID-19 in a couple of donors were tracked by longitudinal TCRalpha and TCRbeta repertoire sequencing. Two young, previously healthy adult volunteers, one female and one male, were included in the cohort.

This clonotype was detected a few times. It lacks a known antigen. No much larger clone is present one base from it, and per-base qualities are unavailable. On the study overall, not on this receptor specifically: Whether the second-wave clones peaking on day 37 were SARS-CoV-2 specific was not confirmed. Contracting CD4+ clones turned up mainly in the CM and EM memory subsets, whereas EMRA was where CD8+ clones were enriched. From day 15 to 85, contracting clones showed balanced CD4/CD8 phenotypes, whereas a second wave of clones that expanded from day 15 to 37 leaned towards CD4+. The detection of some responding clones in pre-infection memory suggests that pre-existing cross-reactive memory T cells joined the SARS-CoV-2 response. The study covered only a couple of mild cases, and larger cohorts including severe cases with pre-infection samples were considered necessary.

Via the germline V gene, CDR1 is MGHRA and CDR2 YSYEKL. At the junction V is shortened by 4 bases and J by 0 bases, with 13 bases in between. The CDR3 sequence holds 15 residues, the cysteine and phenylalanine included. This entry keeps only the CDR3 DNA: 45 bases, framed from base 1. Sequenced using an Illumina NovaSeq 6000. TCRalpha and TCRbeta cDNA libraries were built by 5'RACE with constant-segment primers, adding sample barcodes and unique molecular identifiers. RNA was extracted from every sample with Trizol reagent. Libraries were amplified in two PCR steps, with a second sample barcode and Illumina TruSeq adapters added in the second step. Sequencing of the libraries was done on an Illumina NovaSeq, producing 2 x 150 bp paired-end reads. In the original analysis: The reads were demultiplexed and collapsed into UMI-guided consensus sequences using migec v1.2.7. Using mixcr v2.1.11, UMI consensuses were aligned to TRA and TRB V and J templates and then assembled into clonotypes. A clonotype was counted as expanded or contracted only if both edgeR and NoisET called the change significant, with noise models trained on biological replicates. For edgeR calls, the thresholds were a false discovery rate-adjusted p below 0.01 and a log2 fold-change of 1. As an exploratory analysis of dynamics, PCA with hierarchical clustering was applied to max-normalized trajectories of the 1000 most abundant clonotypes. Separately sequenced CD4+ and CD8+ repertoires were used to assign a CD4 or CD8 phenotype to each responding clone. TCRdb reprocessing: public reads trimmed at Q25 with fastp, clones called with MiXCR, in-frame beta chains kept. For every CDR3 protein sequence, its rows merge into one entry that carries the most common genes and DNA. In this record, the V and J calls reflect TCRdb's handling and not the investigators' own analysis. The sample table shows a few hundred thousand distinct CDR3 sequences, and around 17% are seen once. The ten largest make up roughly 24% of the sample.

PBMCs were isolated by Ficoll-Paque density gradient centrifugation. The source of this sequence is a man between 18 and 35 years old who had mild COVID-19 (a few samples of this study predate the infection). The sample titles of this study are shuffled in the database, so cell type and time point are left out; the donor was told from shared clones. Sequences were obtained from PBMCs or a T cell subset sorted from them (not recorded which). The chain uses TRBV4-1 and TRBJ2-7; the best D guess is TRBD2, with 5 bases matching. For the CDR3, the sequence is CASSLSGWSSYEQYF. The nucleotide sequence is given as TGCGCCAGCAGCCTGAGCGGCTGGAGCTCCTACGAGCAGTACTTC.